These 20 T cell receptor beta chains came from one sample sequenced in a study of vaccination effects on CD4 cells after COVID-19. The assay was immunoSEQ multiplex PCR, and TCRdb's table has in-frame clones only and misses some. The sample yields about 35,000 clones, about two thirds seen once. These receptors' antigens are unknown. Upon completion of more than 9 days in culture, CD4+ T cells were isolated. The specimen comprised CD4+ T cells from PBMCs cultured without peptide, sampled before COVID-19 vaccination. Every receptor here comes from a human donor who received a COVID-19 vaccine.

The CDR3: CATSDWGTDGGRELFF. CDR3 DNA sequence: TGTGCCACCAGTGATTGGGGGACCGACGGGGGAAGGGAGCTGTTTTTT. The J gene is TRBJ2-2, the V gene TRBV24-1; perhaps TRBD2 as D (6 bases). The V end lost 2 bases, the J end lost 9 bases, and 18 bases lay between the germline ends. CDR1 KGHDR and CDR2 SFDVKD come from the germline V gene. The length of the CDR3 is 16 residues.

The chain is built from TRBV6-4 and TRBJ1-5; 9 nucleotides line up with TRBD1. CDR3 length: 18 amino acids. Per germline, CDR1 MRHNA and CDR2 SNTAGT. V was pared by 8 bases and J by 2 bases, with 16 bases of the junction left unmatched. The CDR3 region is CASGQQGAELYGNQPQHF. CDR3 nucleotide sequence: TGTGCCAGCGGTCAACAGGGGGCGGAACTCTATGGCAATCAGCCCCAGCATTTT.

The chain combines TRBV9 with TRBJ1-1, with D possibly being TRBD1 (6 bases). V dropped 0 bases and J dropped 2 bases, with 20 bases sitting between them. The CDR3 covers 18 residues. Germline values: CDR1 SGDLS, CDR2 YYNGEE. CDR3 loop: CASSVDDRSGDTNTEAFF. As DNA, the CDR3 is TGTGCCAGCAGCGTAGACGATAGGTCAGGGGACACAAACACTGAAGCTTTCTTT.

This sequence joins TRBV6-4 and TRBJ2-1, with 8 bases aligning to TRBD2. The CDR3 spans 15 residues. V gave up 8 bases and J gave up 5 bases; unmatched junction bases: 11. Germline V gene data show CDR1 as MRHNA and CDR2 as SNTAGT. CDR3 sequence reads: CASEPEAGANNEQFF. CDR3 DNA sequence: TGTGCCAGCGAGCCCGAAGCGGGGGCGAACAATGAGCAGTTCTTC.

J is TRBJ2-3 and V is TRBV30; the D gene is possibly TRBD2 (5 bases). Per the germline V gene, CDR1 is GTSNPN and CDR2 is SVGIG (reference sequence). Trimming stripped 2 bases from V and 2 bases from J, with 14 bases between. The CDR3 covers 15 residues. For the CDR3, the DNA is TGTGCCTGGAGTCGGGGATTGGGTTCCACAGATACGCAGTATTTT. Residues: CAWSRGLGSTDTQYF. Full variable domain (missing parts from reference TRBV30 and TRBJ2-3): SQTIHQWPATLVQPVGSPLSLECTVEGTSNPNLYWYRQAAGRGLQLLFYSVGIGQISSEVPQNLSASRPQDRQFILSSKKLLLSDSGFYLCAWSRGLGSTDTQYFGPGTRLTVL.

This sequence joins TRBV5-1 and TRBJ2-1; TRBD1 agrees at 11 bases. Germline CDR1 is SGHRS and CDR2 is YFSETQ. The CDR3 length is 16 residues. Germline trimming cut 3 bases from V and 3 bases from J; bases unmatched to any gene: 5. Written as DNA, the CDR3 is TGCGCCAGCAGCTCTGGGACAGGGGGGGTCTACAATGAGCAGTTCTTC. Translating it yields CASSSGTGGVYNEQFF.

The chain couples TRBV29-1 to TRBJ1-1; 9 bases agree with TRBD1. The germline gives CDR1 SQVTM, CDR2 ANQGSEA. The CDR3 spans 15 residues. Losses at the gene ends were 3 bases for V and 4 bases for J; bases not matched to a gene: 9. The CDR3 loop reads CSVDQLGQGGTEAFF. CDR3 coding DNA: TGCAGCGTTGACCAACTGGGACAGGGTGGCACTGAAGCTTTCTTT.

The chain combines TRBV6-1 with TRBJ2-3; 11 nucleotides match TRBD2. The CDR3 runs to 17 residues. V was clipped by 4 bases and J by 5 bases; unmatched bases: 11. Germline V CDR1 and CDR2: MNHNS, SASEGT. The DNA for the CDR3 is TGTGCCAGCAGTGTCGGAACTAGCGGGAGAACTGGAGATACGCAGTATTTT. Its translation: CASSVGTSGRTGDTQYF.

The chain carries TRBV9 and TRBJ1-5; 7 bases match TRBD1. CDR1 and CDR2 (germline): SGDLS, YYNGEE. V gave up 2 bases and J gave up 1 base; unmatched junction bases: 3. This CDR3 region has 15 residues. CDR3 sequence reads: CASSVGTVSNQPQHF. The CDR3, as DNA: TGTGCCAGCAGCGTTGGGACAGTAAGCAATCAGCCCCAGCATTTT. The complete variable domain, with remaining parts taken from reference TRBV9 and TRBJ1-5, reads DSGVTQTPKHLITATGQRVTLRCSPRSGDLSVYWYQQSLDQGLQFLIQYYNGEERAKGNILERFSAQQFPDLHSELNLSSLELGDSALYFCASSVGTVSNQPQHFGDGTRLSIL.

The genes are TRBV6-5 and TRBJ1-5, with a weak D call TRBD1 (6 bases). The ends were cut back, 6 bases at V and 3 bases at J, with 15 bases in the middle. The CDR3 has 15 residues. Germline CDR1 reads MNHEY; CDR2 reads SVGAGI. As DNA, the CDR3 is TGTGCCAGCAGGAATTTACAGGGATCCAATCAGCCCCAGCATTTT. It yields the protein CASRNLQGSNQPQHF.

J is TRBJ2-3 and V is TRBV7-2; 9 bases are shared with TRBD2. V lost 3 bases, J lost 8 bases, and 9 bases stayed unmatched. The CDR3 is 15 amino acids. Per germline, CDR1 SGHTA and CDR2 FQGNSA. The CDR3 here is CASSFSSGMYFTQYF. The CDR3 DNA reads as TGTGCCAGCAGCTTTTCTAGCGGGATGTACTTTACGCAGTATTTT. Full variable domain (missing parts from reference TRBV7-2 and TRBJ2-3): GAGVSQSPSNKVTEKGKDVELRCDPISGHTALYWYRQSLGQGLEFLIYFQGNSAPDKSGLPSDRFSAERTGGSVSTLTIQRTQQEDSAVYLCASSFSSGMYFTQYFGPGTRLTVL.

V and J are TRBV4-1 and TRBJ2-1; D not resolved. There are 18 residues in the CDR3. Germline CDR1 is MGHRA and CDR2 is YSYEKL. Trimming shortened V by 1 base and J by 5 bases, and 21 bases separated the two germline ends. The DNA of the CDR3 is TGCGCCAGCAGCCAAGGCCGGTTAGTACGGGCCGCTAACAATGAGCAGTTCTTC. This encodes CASSQGRLVRAANNEQFF.

The J gene is TRBJ2-5, the V gene TRBV4-1; no firm D call. The CDR3 sequence is 15 residues long. The germline V gene has CDR1 MGHRA and CDR2 YSYEKL. Trimming took 4 bases from V and 1 from J, leaving 13 bases between them. The CDR3 region is CASSPSPHTQETQYF. Written as DNA, the CDR3 is TGCGCCAGCAGCCCCTCCCCCCACACCCAAGAGACCCAGTACTTC.

J is TRBJ2-3 and V is TRBV6-4; D possibly corresponds to TRBD2 (5 bases). CDR3 length: 14 residues. CDR1 is MRHNA and CDR2 is SNTAGT in the germline V gene. Trimming pared 2 bases from V and 2 bases from J, leaving 8 bases between. For the CDR3, the DNA is TGTGCCAGCAGTGACGGGAGACACACAGATACGCAGTATTTT. This encodes CASSDGRHTDTQYF.

This clone was counted between two and nine times. V is TRBV19 and J is TRBJ1-5, with 7 bases fitting TRBD1. The CDR3 loop spans 15 amino acids. Germline-derived CDR1 and CDR2 are LNHDA and SQIVND (reference sequence). V lost 7 bases, J lost 4 bases, and 10 bases stayed unmatched. The DNA for the CDR3 is TGTGCCAGTACCCTCCGACAGGGTACTAATCAGCCCCAGCATTTT. Its protein is CASTLRQGTNQPQHF.

This clone was seen only a few times. The V and J genes are TRBV7-9 and TRBJ2-1; TRBD1 matches 9 bases. Germline-derived CDR1 and CDR2 are SEHNR and FQNEAQ (reference sequence). The trim removed 3 bases at V and 9 bases at J, leaving 12 bases unmatched. The CDR3 runs 16 residues. As DNA, the CDR3 is TGTGCCAGCAGCTTCTTGAGGACAGGGGTGGGTGGTGAGCAGTTCTTC. The encoded protein is CASSFLRTGVGGEQFF.

The V and J genes are TRBV14 and TRBJ1-1, with 9 bases lining up with TRBD1. The trim removed 4 bases at V and 6 bases at J, leaving 0 bases unmatched. The CDR3 runs 12 residues. The germline CDR1 and CDR2 sequences are SGHDN and FVKESK. In DNA, the CDR3 is TGTGCCAGCAGCCGACAGGGGGCTGAAGCTTTCTTT. Amino acid sequence: CASSRQGAEAFF.

J is TRBJ1-5 and V is TRBV15; D is ambiguous. This CDR3 has 15 residues. From germline, CDR1 is LNHNV and CDR2 YYDKDF (reference sequence). V lost 4 bases to trimming and J lost 0 bases, with 10 bases between them. Here the CDR3 reads CATSTGANSNQPQHF. In nucleotides, the CDR3 is TGTGCCACCAGCACTGGTGCGAATAGCAATCAGCCCCAGCATTTT.

The chain recombines TRBV4-1 with TRBJ1-1; 8 bases match TRBD1. The CDR3 has 14 amino acids. CDR1 is MGHRA and CDR2 is YSYEKL in the germline V gene. The junction had 5 bases not matched to a gene; V was cut back by 0 bases and J by 8 bases. CDR3 nucleotides: TGCGCCAGCAGCCAAGATTCCAGGGGGCGCGAAGCTTTCTTT. Its protein product is CASSQDSRGREAFF.

The rearrangement joins TRBV3-1 (or the pseudogene TRBV3-2) to TRBJ2-1; D remains unclear. V was shortened by 2 bases and J by 4 bases, with 9 bases between the two germline ends. The germline CDR1 and CDR2 sequences are LGHDT and YNNKEL (reference sequence). This CDR3 is 14 amino acids long. CDR3 bases: TGTGCCAGCAGCCAAACCGGTTTGTACAATGAGCAGTTCTTC. Translated: CASSQTGLYNEQFF.